This TCR beta chain was retrieved from a study of control samples from healthy donors and cancer patients. The protocol was immunoSEQ multiplex PCR, while the TCRdb copy is restricted to in-frame clones and leaves out a portion. The sample holds about 150,000 clones, approximately 94% seen once. Germline CDR1 reads SGHVS; CDR2 reads FQNEAQ. The V and J ends lost 1 base and 2 bases respectively, with 12 bases between them. The CDR3 runs to 16 residues. V is TRBV7-8 and J is TRBJ2-1, with a weak D call TRBD2 (5 bases). This TCR came from a man in his late teens or twenties in good health. Sequenced sample: blood. The CDR3 loop reads CASSLGGALTYNEQFF. The DNA for the CDR3 is TGTGCCAGCAGCTTAGGGGGAGCACTAACCTACAATGAGCAGTTCTTC.